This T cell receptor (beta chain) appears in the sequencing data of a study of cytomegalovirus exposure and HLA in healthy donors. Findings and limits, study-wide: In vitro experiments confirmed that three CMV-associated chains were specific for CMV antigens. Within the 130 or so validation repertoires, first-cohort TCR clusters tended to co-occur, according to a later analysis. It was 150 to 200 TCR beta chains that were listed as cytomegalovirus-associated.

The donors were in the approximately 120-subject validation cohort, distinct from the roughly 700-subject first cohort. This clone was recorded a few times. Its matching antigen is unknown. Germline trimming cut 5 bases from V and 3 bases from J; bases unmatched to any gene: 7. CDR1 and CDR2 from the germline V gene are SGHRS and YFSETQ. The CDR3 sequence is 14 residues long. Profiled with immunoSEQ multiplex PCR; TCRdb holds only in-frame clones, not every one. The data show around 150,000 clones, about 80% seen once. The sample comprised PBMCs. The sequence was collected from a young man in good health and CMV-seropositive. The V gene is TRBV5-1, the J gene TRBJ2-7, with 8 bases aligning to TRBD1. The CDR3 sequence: CASSWTGQDYEQYF. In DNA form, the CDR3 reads TGCGCCAGCAGTTGGACAGGGCAAGACTACGAGCAGTACTTC.